Listed below are T cell receptor beta chains from one sample, sequenced in a study of blood T cell repertoires in COVID-19. TCRdb's copy holds only in-frame clones and misses some; the assay was immunoSEQ multiplex PCR. The sample lists about 490,000 clones, 80% to 90% occurring once. What was sequenced was peripheral blood. These receptors were taken from a human donor in a cohort sampled during active COVID-19. The CDR3 runs from the conserved cysteine through the conserved F or W.

CDR3 length: 17
J gene: TRBJ1-1
V gene: TRBV2
CDR3 protein: CASNLPRDRAMNTEAFF

CDR3 length: 14
J gene: TRBJ2-3
V gene: TRBV6-5
CDR3 protein: CASSQDGLADTQYF

CDR3 length: 16
J gene: TRBJ2-1
V gene: TRBV7-9
CDR3 protein: CASSLGTSGRRNEQFF

CDR3 length: 14
J gene: TRBJ1-5
V gene: TRBV28
CDR3 protein: CASSLVTDNQPQHF

CDR3 length: 14
J gene: TRBJ1-4
V gene: TRBV5-4
CDR3 protein: CASSLVGADEKLFF

CDR3 length: 17
J gene: TRBJ2-2
V gene: TRBV5-6
CDR3 protein: CASSFRLTSANTGELFF

CDR3 length: 13
J gene: TRBJ2-3
V gene: TRBV28
CDR3 protein: CASSSPGADTQYF

CDR3 length: 13
J gene: TRBJ1-5
V gene: TRBV5-1
CDR3 protein: CASSWGTDQPQHF

CDR3 length: 16
J gene: TRBJ2-7
V gene: TRBV4-3
CDR3 protein: CASSQVSGGGPYEQYF

CDR3 length: 17
J gene: TRBJ2-1
V gene: TRBV7-2
CDR3 protein: CASSLGLGAGGRNEQFF

CDR3 length: 15
J gene: TRBJ2-5
V gene: TRBV24-1
CDR3 protein: CATSDPGAIQETQYF

CDR3 length: 14
J gene: TRBJ1-1
V gene: TRBV19
CDR3 protein: CASSIQGAKAEAFF

CDR3 length: 15
J gene: TRBJ2-2
V gene: TRBV5-1
CDR3 protein: CASSSERRLAGELFF

CDR3 length: 13
J gene: TRBJ1-2
V gene: TRBV28
CDR3 protein: CPKWTGSNYGYTF

CDR3 length: 18
J gene: TRBJ2-1
V gene: TRBV29-1
CDR3 protein: CSATGLGTSGNHLEEQFF

CDR3 length: 15
J gene: TRBJ2-1
V gene: TRBV2
CDR3 protein: CASSEVRQGAHEQFF

CDR3 length: 15
J gene: TRBJ1-5
V gene: TRBV19
CDR3 protein: CASSKGQEGNQPQHF

CDR3 length: 13
J gene: TRBJ1-2
V gene: TRBV19
CDR3 protein: CASSIGVRYGYTF

CDR3 length: 16
J gene: TRBJ1-4
V gene: TRBV7-9
CDR3 protein: CASSLIGGTTNEKLFF

CDR3 length: 14
J gene: TRBJ2-7
V gene: TRBV10-2
CDR3 protein: CASRTSGGPYEQYF

CDR3 length: 13
J gene: TRBJ1-5
V gene: TRBV7-2
CDR3 protein: CASSVSQRQPQHF

CDR3 length: 15
J gene: TRBJ2-3
V gene: TRBV19
CDR3 protein: CASSILAGIPDTQYF